The rows below give T cell receptor beta chains drawn from one sample of a study of T cells in narcolepsy. Profiled with immunoSEQ multiplex PCR; TCRdb holds only in-frame clones, not every one. The sample consists of some 30,000 clones, around 80% of them appearing once. Sequencing input: memory (CD45RA-) CD4+ T cells from blood. The origin of the receptors is a human donor in good health. Each CDR3 is given with its conserved first and last residue. A D gene is named only where the DNA matches it firmly. For some rows the clone size is stated as once, few or many, or as a class when expanded; others skip it.

clone_size d_call j_call v_call cdr3_nt cdr3_aa
. . TRBJ2-5 TRBV5-6 TGTGCCAGCAGCTTGGGCGGGACCTACCAAGAGACCCAGTACTTC CASSLGGTYQETQYF
few TRBD2 TRBJ2-3 TRBV9 TGTGCCAGCAGCGCCTTTAGCGGGGCCGGGAGGGGAGATACGCAGTATTTT CASSAFSGAGRGDTQYF
. . TRBJ2-7 TRBV7-9 TGTGCCAGCAGCTTAGGGGTATACGAGCAGTACTTC CASSLGVYEQYF
once . TRBJ2-3 TRBV7-2 TGTGCCAGCAGCCGTTCAAGGACGCAGTATTTT CASSRSRTQYF
. . TRBJ2-7 TRBV6-5 TGTGCCAGCAGTTACGCCCGGGACACCGGCGGCGAGCAGTACTTC CASSYARDTGGEQYF
once . TRBJ1-1 TRBV29-1 TGCAGCGTGCGACAGGTCGGTTCCGGGAACACTGAAGCTTTCTTT CSVRQVGSGNTEAFF
. . TRBJ2-7 TRBV7-9 TGTGCCAGCACGACGGGCCACGAGCAGTACTTC CASTTGHEQYF
. . TRBJ2-7 TRBV6-5 TGTGCCAGCAGCAGAGTTTACGAGCAGTACTTC CASSRVYEQYF
once . TRBJ2-1 TRBV5-6 TGTGCCAGCAGCTTGTTTACACCTGGGGATGAGCAGTTCTTC CASSLFTPGDEQFF
. . TRBJ1-4 TRBV7-2 TGTGCCAGCAGCCCGCTCCGGGCCCAGTCGGAAAAACTGTTTTTT CASSPLRAQSEKLFF
. TRBD2 TRBJ2-5 TRBV2 TGTGCCAGCAGAGGGACTAGCGGGGGGAAAGAGACCCAGTACTTC CASRGTSGGKETQYF
once . TRBJ1-2 TRBV12-2 TGTGCAAGTCGCTTACTGAACTCAGACCCGAAAAGAAACTATGGCTACACCTTC CASRLLNSDPKRNYGYTF
. TRBD1 TRBJ1-5 TRBV4-1 TGCGCCAGCAGCCCAGACGGGACAGGTTATCAGCCCCAGCATTTT CASSPDGTGYQPQHF
. . TRBJ2-5 TRBV21-1 TGTGCCAGCAGCAAACGGGTAGGGTCCCTGGGAGAGACCCAGTACTTC CASSKRVGSLGETQYF
. TRBD1 TRBJ1-5 TRBV19 TGTGCCAGTAGTATAGAAGGGACAGGGAATCAGCCCCAGCATTTT CASSIEGTGNQPQHF
. . TRBJ2-7 TRBV10-3 TGTGCCATCAGGGGGGCCGGGACTACCTACGAGCAGTACTTC CAIRGAGTTYEQYF
. . TRBJ1-1 TRBV7-2 TGTGCCAGCAGCTTAGTCGGGGGGAACACTGAAGCTTTCTTT CASSLVGGNTEAFF
. . TRBJ2-3 TRBV29-1 TGCAGCGTTGACACGGGCACAGATACGCAGTATTTT CSVDTGTDTQYF
. . TRBJ2-5 TRBV5-4 TGTGCCAGCAGCCTCGCTCAGGAGACCCAGTACTTC CASSLAQETQYF
. TRBD2 TRBJ2-2 TRBV5-1 TGCGCCAGCAGCTTGAGTCGGCTAGCGGGGCCAAACACCGGGGAGCTGTTTTTT CASSLSRLAGPNTGELFF
. . TRBJ2-7 TRBV19 TGTGCCAGTAGTGTGCGTGGCGCCCGCTACGAGCAGTACTTC CASSVRGARYEQYF
once TRBD1 TRBJ2-5 TRBV6-1 TGTGCCAGCACCGAAGGCCAGGGGGCTTTAGAGACCCAGTACTTC CASTEGQGALETQYF
. . TRBJ1-5 TRBV7-9 TGTGCCAGCAGCTTAGTGGGCAGCAATCAGCCCCAGCATTTT CASSLVGSNQPQHF
. TRBD1 TRBJ2-1 TRBV2 TGTGCCAACTCCTTGGCGGCTCCCGGACAGGCCTACAATGAGCAGTTCTTC CANSLAAPGQAYNEQFF
. . TRBJ2-7 TRBV7-2 TGTGCCAGCAGCTTAGGGGTAGCCTACGAGCAGTACTTC CASSLGVAYEQYF
. TRBD1 TRBJ1-6 TRBV30 TGTGCCCTGAGGACAGGGACTCGGAATTCACCCCTCCACTTT CALRTGTRNSPLHF
. . TRBJ2-7 TRBV6-6 TGTGCCAGCAGTTACTCTTTCTTTTCCTACGAGCAGTACTTC CASSYSFFSYEQYF
few . TRBJ1-2 TRBV19 TGTGCCAGTACCCTCGGACCGTATGGCTACACCTTC CASTLGPYGYTF
. TRBD2 TRBJ2-3 TRBV4-2 TGTGCCAGCAGCCAAGGGGCCGGGGGGGACCACACAGATACGCAGTATTTT CASSQGAGGDHTDTQYF
. . TRBJ2-7 TRBV5-8 TGTGCCAGCAGCTTTACCCTAGGGCTATCCTACGAGCAGTACTTC CASSFTLGLSYEQYF
. . TRBJ2-7 TRBV9 TGTGCCAGCAGCCCTCTCGGTGCAGGGAGAGGCGAGCAGTACTTC CASSPLGAGRGEQYF
. . TRBJ2-3 TRBV19 TGTGCCAGTATGCAGACGGATACGCAGTATTTT CASMQTDTQYF
. TRBD1 TRBJ2-7 TRBV4-3 TGCGCCAGCAGCCGAGGGACAGCGTTCTACGAGCAGTACTTC CASSRGTAFYEQYF
. . TRBJ2-3 TRBV5-6 TGTGCCAGCAGCTTGGGCCAGACTGCAGATACGCAGTATTTT CASSLGQTADTQYF
. TRBD2 TRBJ2-5 TRBV7-3 TGTGCCAGCAGCCCGGGGACTAGCGGGGTACAAGAGACCCAGTACTTC CASSPGTSGVQETQYF
. TRBD2 TRBJ2-5 TRBV9 TGTGCCAGCAGCTTTAGCGGGAGCGGGCAAGAGACCCAGTACTTC CASSFSGSGQETQYF
. . TRBJ2-7 TRBV6-1 TGTGCCAGCAGGGACTATACCTACGAGCAGTACTTC CASRDYTYEQYF
. . TRBJ2-3 TRBV4-1 TGCGCCAGCAGCCAAGATAAAGGGTCCTGGAGCACAGATACGCAGTATTTT CASSQDKGSWSTDTQYF
. TRBD2 TRBJ2-2 TRBV7-8 TGTGCCAGCACCCCGGTTAAACTAGCGGGTCTGGGCACCGGGGAGCTGTTTTTT CASTPVKLAGLGTGELFF
. . TRBJ1-1 TRBV11-2 TGTGCCAGCAGCTTACTCGCCCTGGAAGCTTTCTTT CASSLLALEAFF
. . TRBJ2-1 TRBV27 TGTGCCAGCAGTTCTTGGAGGGACGGGAATGAGCAGTTCTTC CASSSWRDGNEQFF
. . TRBJ1-6 TRBV15 TGTGCCACCAGCAGAGTCGAAGATTCACCCCTCCACTTT CATSRVEDSPLHF
once TRBD1 TRBJ1-2 TRBV7-2 TGTGCCAGCAGCTTGACCCTTCCGCGATCGGGACAGTATGGCTACACCTTC CASSLTLPRSGQYGYTF
. . TRBJ1-3 TRBV6-5 TGTGCCAGCAGTTACTCGACGGGGCGCGGTGGAAACACCATATATTTT CASSYSTGRGGNTIYF
. . TRBJ2-1 TRBV19 TGTGCCAGTAGTATAGGAGACTACGGCTACAATGAGCAGTTCTTC CASSIGDYGYNEQFF
. TRBD1 TRBJ2-7 TRBV28 TGTGCCGCTGGGGACAGCCCGCGAATCGAGCAGTACTTC CAAGDSPRIEQYF
. TRBD2 TRBJ2-7 TRBV19 TGTGCCAGTAGTATAAGAGCGGGAGGGCTCTACGAGCAGTACTTC CASSIRAGGLYEQYF